The subject of this entry is one T cell receptor beta chain. The antigen remains undetermined. How the authors handled the data: A productive frequency of 2.59 x 10-5 was the lowest detectable. Sequencing was performed with immunoSEQ multiplex PCR; in TCRdb, only in-frame clones are kept and a portion is missing. The V and J calls and clone size come from that table; D and trimming were worked out from the DNA. The sample lists more than 35,000 clones, about 82% seen once, with approximately 1.2% in the top ten. The data were taken from a study of STAT5B mutations in CD4+ large granular lymphocyte leukemia. Study-level findings and limits: Main leukemic clonotypes were patient-specific, but more than 20% appeared at low frequency elsewhere.

The CDR3 runs 13 residues. The ends were cut back, 4 bases at V and 2 bases at J, with 6 bases in the middle. The V gene's germline CDR1 is MRHNA and CDR2 SNTAGT. This TCR was sampled from a human donor in good health. The rearrangement joins TRBV6-4 to TRBJ2-1, with D unresolved. The sample consisted of CD4+ T cells from blood buffy coats. The DNA for the CDR3 is TGTGCCAGCAGTGCAGGAGCCTACAATGAGCAGTTCTTC. Encoded protein: CASSAGAYNEQFF.